This T cell receptor beta chain was profiled in a study of T cell responses to AZD1222 COVID-19 vaccine. Study outcomes and limitations: Repertoire sampling was restricted to post-peak T cell response timepoints. The span of vaccine-associated CD4 TCRs extended across spike, with dominance at 160-218 and 743-854. Nearly half of the spike-specific TCRs reportedly recognize variant regions that carry no mutations. Rises in breadth and depth of Spike-specific TCRs came after two AZD1222 doses.

On this clone itself: Its specificity is unknown.

Assay used: immunoSEQ multiplex PCR; TCRdb lists only in-frame clones, some missing. The table shows 40,000 to 50,000 clones, with approximately 88% occurring only once. CDR1 and CDR2 from the germline V gene are MDHEN and SYDVKM. The length of the CDR3 is 17 residues. V gave up 5 bases and J gave up 6 bases; unmatched junction bases: 14. The sample was peripheral blood, taken 28 days after the second AZD1222 dose. V usage is TRBV28 and J usage is TRBJ1-5; 9 positions agree with TRBD1. The clonotype comes from an adult who received the AZD1222 COVID-19 vaccine. The DNA for the CDR3 is TGTGCCAGCAGTACAAACAGGGGGCGCTTAGGAAGTCAGCCCCAGCATTTT. Encoded protein: CASSTNRGRLGSQPQHF.